The entry below gives a single TCR beta chain sequence along with its context. These data are taken from a study of blood T cell repertoires in COVID-19. Turning to the study itself: Whether acute or convalescent, the COVID-19 samples came from the United States, Italy and Spain.

In terms of age and location, participants ranged from about 18 to 90 years and lived in about two dozen US areas. Allocation to cohorts depended on clinical history reported by the participants. Germline V gene sequence: CDR1 SGHTA, CDR2 FQGTGA. The V and J ends lost 6 bases and 4 bases respectively, with 10 bases between them. The CDR3 has 13 residues. Libraries were prepared by immunoSEQ multiplex PCR; TCRdb keeps only in-frame clonotypes and omits some of them. The sample shows 150,000 to 200,000 clones, roughly 80% of them seen only once. The chain employs TRBV7-3 and TRBJ1-3, with D possibly matching TRBD1 (6 bases). The clonotype originates from a man aged 55-75 years who had been exposed to COVID-19. Sequenced sample: PBMCs or T cells enriched from blood (not recorded which). The CDR3 DNA sequence: TGTGCCAGCAGTACAGGGTCAGGAAACACCATATATTTT. It specifies CASSTGSGNTIYF.